These T cell receptor beta chains were read from a single sample in a study of blood T cell repertoires in COVID-19. Generated by immunoSEQ multiplex PCR, the TCRdb table keeps only in-frame clones and is missing some. In the table there are about 74,000 clones, 88% of which are singletons. The sequenced material came from peripheral blood. The source is a woman older than 75 with active or convalescent COVID-19. Both conserved end residues are part of each CDR3. D genes are given only for firm matches. Rows give clone size only sometimes, using once, few, many, or a class for an expanded clone.

CDR3nt,CDR3aa,v_gene,j_gene,abundance,d_gene
TGTGCTAGTGGTTTGAGCGGGACACCTTCCTATGGCTACACCTTC,CASGLSGTPSYGYTF,TRBV12-5,TRBJ1-2,NA,NA
TGTGCCTGGGGTACAGGGGGGGACTATGGCTACACCTTC,CAWGTGGDYGYTF,TRBV30,TRBJ1-2,NA,TRBD1
TGTGCCAGCAGCCAGGACTTGGAAGAGACCCAGTACTTC,CASSQDLEETQYF,TRBV7-8,TRBJ2-5,once,NA
TGTGCCAGCAGCGTAGGGCCTAGCGGGAGCACAGATACGCAGTATTTT,CASSVGPSGSTDTQYF,TRBV9,TRBJ2-3,NA,TRBD2
TGTGCCAGCAGTGGTTCCGGGATCAACAATGAGCAGTTCTTC,CASSGSGINNEQFF,TRBV6-2/TRBV6-3,TRBJ2-1,NA,NA
TGTGCCAGCACCCTACAGGGTGGAGGTTTGAAGGCTTTCTTT,CASTLQGGGLKAFF,TRBV11-2,TRBJ1-1,few,NA
TGCGCCAGCAGCCAAGAGGTCAGATTCTATGGCTACACCTTC,CASSQEVRFYGYTF,TRBV4-3,TRBJ1-2,NA,NA
TGTGCCACCAGTGACCGGACAGGGAGGTCCTACAATGAGCAGTTCTTC,CATSDRTGRSYNEQFF,TRBV24-1,TRBJ2-1,NA,TRBD1
TGTGCCAGCTCGCCAAAGACAGGGTTCAATCAGCCCCAGCATTTT,CASSPKTGFNQPQHF,TRBV18,TRBJ1-5,NA,TRBD1
TGTGCCAGCAGCTTGATAGGGGCGAGCACAGATACGCAGTATTTT,CASSLIGASTDTQYF,TRBV5-6,TRBJ2-3,NA,NA
TGCGCCAGCAGGACAACAACAGGGCAACTTCAAGAGACCCAGTACTTC,CASRTTTGQLQETQYF,TRBV5-1,TRBJ2-5,few,NA
TGTGCCAGCAGCTTGGAATCTGGCCTAGCCAAAAACATTCAGTACTTC,CASSLESGLAKNIQYF,TRBV5-4,TRBJ2-4,medium-sized,NA
TGTGCCAGCAGCCGGCAGGGGCAAGAGACCCAGTACTTC,CASSRQGQETQYF,TRBV3-1/TRBV3-2,TRBJ2-5,NA,NA
TGTGCCAGCAGCTGGGGACAACGGGATGGCTACACCTTC,CASSWGQRDGYTF,TRBV5-6,TRBJ1-2,NA,NA
TGTGCCAGCAGTTTCGAGGGTTCGCCCCAGTACTTC,CASSFEGSPQYF,TRBV12-3/TRBV12-4,TRBJ2-5,NA,NA
TGTGCCAGCAGCCAAGAAGGGAGGGGTGGAGTTGGCAATCAGCCCCAGCATTTT,CASSQEGRGGVGNQPQHF,TRBV3-1/TRBV3-2,TRBJ1-5,NA,NA
TGTGCCAGCAGCGCGTTAATAGGCAGGGGTGGCTACACCTTC,CASSALIGRGGYTF,TRBV7-2,TRBJ1-2,NA,NA
TGTGCCAGCAGGTACAGGGGTGGCACTGAAGCTTTCTTT,CASRYRGGTEAFF,TRBV6-5,TRBJ1-1,NA,TRBD1
TGTGCCAGCAGCTTAGCCAGGGCGTTTCAGCCCCAGCATTTT,CASSLARAFQPQHF,TRBV7-8,TRBJ1-5,NA,NA
TGTGCCAGCACCCGGGGGGACAACGAGCAGTACTTC,CASTRGDNEQYF,TRBV6-5,TRBJ2-7,NA,NA
TGTGCCAGTAGTATGAACAGGGGACCCTATGGCTACACCTTC,CASSMNRGPYGYTF,TRBV19,TRBJ1-2,NA,TRBD1
TGTGCCAGCAGCGTCGTTTATCGGACAGGGGAGAATCAGCCCCAGCATTTT,CASSVVYRTGENQPQHF,TRBV7-9,TRBJ1-5,NA,TRBD1
TGTGCCAGCAGCCAACCGGGACTAGGGGACAATGAGCAGTTCTTC,CASSQPGLGDNEQFF,TRBV3-1/TRBV3-2,TRBJ2-1,NA,TRBD2
TGTGCCACCAGTGATGAGGTTACAGATACGCAGTATTTT,CATSDEVTDTQYF,TRBV24-1,TRBJ2-3,NA,NA
TGTGCCAGCAGCTACACAGGGCGCTACGAGCAGTACTTC,CASSYTGRYEQYF,TRBV27,TRBJ2-7,NA,NA
TGTGCCAGCGGGTATAGCGGGGGGGCCTACAATGAGCAGTTCTTC,CASGYSGGAYNEQFF,TRBV2,TRBJ2-1,NA,TRBD2
TGTGCCAGCAGTTTCCAAGACAGGGCGGGCTACGAGCAGTACTTC,CASSFQDRAGYEQYF,TRBV27,TRBJ2-7,NA,TRBD1
TGTGCCAGCAGTTCCCGGACAGATTTATTCTATGGCTACACCTTC,CASSSRTDLFYGYTF,TRBV28,TRBJ1-2,NA,NA
TGTGCCAGCAGTTACTCCCCCAAACAGGGGAACGAGCAGTACTTC,CASSYSPKQGNEQYF,TRBV6-5,TRBJ2-7,NA,TRBD1
TGTGCCAGCAGCATCATAGGGGGTCAGCCCCAGCATTTT,CASSIIGGQPQHF,TRBV5-6,TRBJ1-5,NA,NA
TGCGCCAGCAGTCCCCGGCCTCTACAGAGATCCGAGCAGTACTTC,CASSPRPLQRSEQYF,TRBV23-1,TRBJ2-7,NA,NA
TGTGCCAGCAGCCCTCCGGGGGGCACAGATACGCAGTATTTT,CASSPPGGTDTQYF,TRBV9,TRBJ2-3,NA,NA
TGTGCTAGTGGTTTGTTACCGGACAGGGGCTACACCTTC,CASGLLPDRGYTF,TRBV12-5,TRBJ1-2,NA,TRBD1
TGTGCCAGCACGCAGGGCTCCTACGAGCAGTACTTC,CASTQGSYEQYF,TRBV2,TRBJ2-7,NA,NA
TGTGCCAGCAGCGTGACTAGCGGCTACAATGAGCAGTTCTTC,CASSVTSGYNEQFF,TRBV9,TRBJ2-1,NA,TRBD2
TGCGCCAGCGGGGAGGTGGCAGGAAACACCATATATTTT,CASGEVAGNTIYF,TRBV5-1,TRBJ1-3,NA,NA
TGTGCCACCCAGGGCAGACAGGCCGAGGAGACCCAGTACTTC,CATQGRQAEETQYF,TRBV19,TRBJ2-5,NA,NA
TGTGCCAGTCCCGACAGGGAGCCCTACGAGCAGTACTTC,CASPDREPYEQYF,TRBV21-1,TRBJ2-7,NA,NA
TGCAGCGTTGAATTGGGGAGACGGGAGACCCAGTACTTC,CSVELGRRETQYF,TRBV29-1,TRBJ2-5,NA,NA
TGTGCCAGCAGTTACGCGAGGGGGCTCGTGAACACTGAAGCTTTCTTT,CASSYARGLVNTEAFF,TRBV6-5,TRBJ1-1,once,TRBD1
TGTGCCATCAGTGAGTCGGCTAGACGTAATGAAAAACTGTTTTTT,CAISESARRNEKLFF,TRBV10-3,TRBJ1-4,NA,NA
TGTGCCAGCAGCTCGACAGGGTTCAGCAACACTGAAGCTTTCTTT,CASSSTGFSNTEAFF,TRBV7-3,TRBJ1-1,once,TRBD1
TGTGCCAGCAGCGGACAGGGCAGCACAGATACGCAGTATTTT,CASSGQGSTDTQYF,TRBV6-2/TRBV6-3,TRBJ2-3,NA,TRBD1
TGTGCCAGCAGTTACCGCCGGGGGGGCGGAGAGACCCAGTACTTC,CASSYRRGGGETQYF,TRBV6-5,TRBJ2-5,NA,TRBD2
TGTGCCAGTAGTAGGACAGGCCTCGGCAATCAGCCCCAGCATTTT,CASSRTGLGNQPQHF,TRBV19,TRBJ1-5,NA,TRBD1
TGTGCCAGCAGCCCGGGGACAGGGATAAACTATGGCTACACCTTC,CASSPGTGINYGYTF,TRBV7-2,TRBJ1-2,NA,TRBD1
TGTGCCAGCAGTTACGGCGGGGGGGCCTTCGAGACCCAGTACTTC,CASSYGGGAFETQYF,TRBV6-5,TRBJ2-5,NA,TRBD2
TGTGCCAGCAGCGGGACAGCCATTCAGCCCCAGCATTTT,CASSGTAIQPQHF,TRBV28,TRBJ1-5,NA,TRBD1
TGCAGCGTTTCGGTGGGGGCTAGAAGCAATCAGCCCCAGCATTTT,CSVSVGARSNQPQHF,TRBV29-1,TRBJ1-5,NA,NA
TGTGCCAGCAGTCCATCAGACTTCTATGGCTACACCTTC,CASSPSDFYGYTF,TRBV27,TRBJ1-2,NA,NA
TGTGCCAGCGCCCACAGGGGTTTGACAAATGAGCAGTTCTTC,CASAHRGLTNEQFF,TRBV6-5,TRBJ2-1,NA,TRBD1
TGTGCCTGGGCGGGGGGGGATTCACCCCTCCACTTT,CAWAGGDSPLHF,TRBV30,TRBJ1-6,NA,NA
TGCGCCAGCAGCTCGACGGGGAGCTCCTATAATTCACCCCTCCACTTT,CASSSTGSSYNSPLHF,TRBV5-1,TRBJ1-6,NA,NA